This passage covers 14 T cell receptor beta chains from one sample sequenced in a study of cytomegalovirus exposure and HLA in healthy donors. Researchers ran the PCR with 60 Vbeta and 13 Jbeta primers. Only in-frame clones appear in the TCRdb table, and some are missing; sequencing was by immunoSEQ multiplex PCR. The table gives 200,000 or so clones; the top ten clones make up around 0.74% of it. Sequencing was done on a sample of PBMCs. The receptors shown here come from a boy younger than 18 in good health and CMV-seronegative.

The chain carries TRBV7-8 and TRBJ2-5; possible D gene TRBD2, 5 bases. The CDR3 covers 14 residues. Germline V gene data show CDR1 as SGHVS and CDR2 as FQNEAQ. Trimming cost V 5 bases and J 1 base, with 11 bases left between them. CDR3 in amino acids: CASSRGRGQETQYF. The CDR3 bases are TGTGCCAGCAGCCGTGGACGGGGCCAAGAGACCCAGTACTTC.

V usage is TRBV18 and J usage is TRBJ2-5, with TRBD1 matching over 10 bases. Germline-derived CDR1 and CDR2 are KGHSH and LQKENI. V dropped 4 bases and J dropped 2; count of bases not matched to a gene: 1. The CDR3 runs 14 residues. The CDR3 region is CASSLDRGQETQYF. The CDR3 nucleotides read TGTGCCAGCTCACTGGACAGGGGGCAAGAGACCCAGTACTTC.

The chain has TRBV9 and TRBJ1-2; 8 nucleotides align to TRBD1. Germline assignment: CDR1 SGDLS and CDR2 YYNGEE. The CDR3 is made up of 18 amino acids. V trimming: 0 bases; J trimming: 4 bases; junction bases outside the gene matches: 14. In DNA, the CDR3 is TGTGCCAGCAGCGTAGCCGGGGACAGGCACCCGCTGGTCTATGGCTACACCTTC. Residues: CASSVAGDRHPLVYGYTF.

The V and J genes are TRBV28 and TRBJ2-2, with TRBD2 matching over 7 bases. CDR1 MDHEN and CDR2 SYDVKM come from the germline V gene. Germline trimming cut 3 bases from V and 1 base from J; bases unmatched to any gene: 11. The CDR3 has 18 residues. The chain's CDR3 is CASSFGGWGTENTGELFF. CDR3 sequence (DNA): TGTGCCAGCAGTTTCGGGGGGTGGGGGACTGAGAACACCGGGGAGCTGTTTTTT. Full variable domain (remainder filled in from reference TRBV28 and TRBJ2-2): DVKVTQSSRYLVKRTGEKVFLECVQDMDHENMFWYRQDPGLGLRLIYFSYDVKMKEKGDIPEGYSVSREKKERFSLILESASTNQTSMYLCASSFGGWGTENTGELFFGEGSRLTVL.

J is TRBJ1-2 and V is TRBV18, with 9 bases fitting TRBD1. The CDR3 sequence is 14 residues long. V lost 2 bases to trimming and J lost 7 bases; unmatched junction nucleotides: 5. Per the germline V gene, CDR1 is KGHSH and CDR2 is LQKENI. CDR3 loop: CASSPRDRDAGYTF. The CDR3 DNA is TGTGCCAGCTCACCAAGGGACAGGGATGCTGGCTACACCTTC. The full variable domain, with the rest looked up from reference TRBV18 and TRBJ1-2, is NAGVMQNPRHLVRRRGQEARLRCSPMKGHSHVYWYRQLPEEGLKFMVYLQKENIIDESGMPKERFSAEFPKEGPSILRIQQVVRGDSAAYFCASSPRDRDAGYTFGSGTRLTVV.

This chain uses TRBV5-1 with TRBJ2-5; D remains ambiguous. The CDR3 has 14 residues. Trimming pared 3 bases from V and 4 bases from J, leaving 13 bases between. Germline lookup yields CDR1 SGHRS and CDR2 YFSETQ. The CDR3 protein is CASSYNAGTETQYF. CDR3 DNA sequence: TGCGCCAGCAGCTATAATGCAGGTACAGAGACCCAGTACTTC.

The chain couples TRBV19 to TRBJ1-2; TRBD1 matches at 9 bases. Germline V gene lookup returns CDR1 LNHDA and CDR2 SQIVND (reference sequence). This CDR3 contains 16 residues. V shed 3 bases, J shed 4 bases, and the junction held 9 bases outside the gene matches. CDR3 protein: CASSILPGQGIYGYTF. The DNA of the CDR3 is TGTGCCAGTAGTATCCTCCCGGGACAGGGAATCTATGGCTACACCTTC.

V gene TRBV28 combines with J gene TRBJ2-1; tentative D call: TRBD2 (5 bases). Germline V lookup: CDR1 MDHEN, CDR2 SYDVKM. V lost 7 bases, J lost 8 bases, and 18 bases lay in between. This CDR3 comprises 14 residues. DNA for the CDR3: TGTGCCAGCAATCAACGACGAGGGCGGGATGAGCAGTTCTTC. This sequence encodes CASNQRRGRDEQFF.

The chain uses TRBV4-1 and TRBJ1-5; D is uncertain. V lost 1 base and J 1 base, leaving 5 bases between the germline ends. This CDR3 contains 14 residues. In germline, CDR1 is MGHRA, CDR2 YSYEKL. This CDR3 is CASSQVSSNQPQHF. Written as DNA, the CDR3 is TGCGCCAGCAGCCAAGTTTCGAGCAATCAGCCCCAGCATTTT.

This rearrangement joins TRBV19 to TRBJ2-6; TRBD2 matches at 8 bases. J lost 2 bases, V lost 9 bases, and 6 bases had no gene match. CDR3 size: 15 residues. Germline assignment: CDR1 LNHDA and CDR2 SQIVND (reference sequence). The CDR3 bases are TGTGCCAGCAACCGGGGGGGGACTGGGGCCAACGTCCTGACTTTC. It codes for CASNRGGTGANVLTF.

The V and J genes are TRBV5-1 and TRBJ2-3; 10 nucleotides agree with TRBD1. Germline trimming cut 4 bases from V and 2 bases from J; bases unmatched to any gene: 4. The CDR3 spans 15 residues. Germline V gene data show CDR1 as SGHRS and CDR2 as YFSETQ. The chain's CDR3 is CASSPDRGFTDTQYF. CDR3 coding DNA: TGCGCCAGCAGCCCGGACAGGGGGTTCACAGATACGCAGTATTTT.

V gene TRBV19 combines with J gene TRBJ1-2; 7 bases line up with TRBD1. V lost 3 bases, J lost 6 bases, and 10 bases stayed unmatched. The CDR3 is made up of 15 amino acids. Germline CDR1 and CDR2: LNHDA and SQIVND (reference sequence). The CDR3 nucleotides read TGTGCCAGTAGTATGGGACAGATCTGGAAAAATGGCTACACCTTC. As protein: CASSMGQIWKNGYTF.

This chain links TRBV19 with TRBJ2-2, with D hard to call. Germline CDR1 reads LNHDA; CDR2 reads SQIVND (reference sequence). V lost 6 bases, J lost 0 bases, and 14 bases lay in between. The CDR3 is 16 residues long. The CDR3 region is CASRPSWAANTGELFF. In DNA form, the CDR3 reads TGTGCCAGTAGACCAAGCTGGGCCGCGAACACCGGGGAGCTGTTTTTT.

The chain employs TRBV6-5 and TRBJ2-2; 10 positions agree with TRBD2. CDR3 length: 16 residues. Per germline, CDR1 MNHEY and CDR2 SVGAGI. Trimming at V came to 2 bases and at J to 2 bases, leaving 2 bases not matched to a gene. In nucleotides, the CDR3 is TGTGCCAGCAGTTACGGACTAGCGGCAAACACCGGGGAGCTGTTTTTT. It encodes CASSYGLAANTGELFF.